This TCR beta chain was retrieved from a study of blood T cells in healthy people across ages. In its sample, this clonotype was seen once. A second PCR, run for about 7 to 11 cycles, used a sample-barcoded 5' primer plus a J-beta primer mix. A single record per CDR3 protein comes from TCRdb applying MiXCR to the 5' RACE reads. The sample shows about 1.6 million distinct CDR3 sequences, around 36% of them seen only once. The CDR3 contains 13 residues. Trimming stripped 8 bases from V and 2 bases from J, with 15 bases between. Germline values: CDR1 DFQATT, CDR2 SNEGSKA (reference sequence). The chain recombines TRBV20-1 with TRBJ1-1; D ambiguous. The sample was blood. This TCR derives from a woman aged 25 to 39 in good health. The CDR3 DNA sequence: TGCAGTTCTCTCCCAGGACCCAACACTGAAGCTTTCTTT. Its translation: CSSLPGPNTEAFF.